Described below is a single T cell receptor (beta chain) sequence and its context. The sample originates from a study of blood T cell repertoires in COVID-19. Study-level background: The origin of the acute and convalescent COVID-19 samples was the United States, Italy and Spain. Sources were T cells, B-cell-depleted T cells, or PBMCs; the material itself was cDNA or gDNA.

As originally analysed: Reference gene primer amplification gave nucleated cell count estimates. Using immunoSEQ multiplex PCR, the repertoire was profiled, and TCRdb retains in-frame clones only, with some absent. V and J calls and clone size are those listed in that table; D and trimming were worked out from the DNA. Of 130,000 or so clones in the sample, around 85% were seen once. The CDR3 is 15 amino acids. With 3 bases clipped from V and 2 bases from J, the junction kept 6 bases outside the gene matches. Germline V gives CDR1 SGHTA, CDR2 FQGNSA. The chain is built from TRBV7-2 and TRBJ1-1; 7 positions match TRBD1. The sequence derives from a woman of 80 years or more with acute or convalescent COVID-19. The sequenced sample consisted of peripheral blood. This chain's CDR3 is CASSLYPGGNTEAFF. In nucleotides, the CDR3 is TGTGCCAGCAGCTTGTACCCAGGGGGAAACACTGAAGCTTTCTTT.